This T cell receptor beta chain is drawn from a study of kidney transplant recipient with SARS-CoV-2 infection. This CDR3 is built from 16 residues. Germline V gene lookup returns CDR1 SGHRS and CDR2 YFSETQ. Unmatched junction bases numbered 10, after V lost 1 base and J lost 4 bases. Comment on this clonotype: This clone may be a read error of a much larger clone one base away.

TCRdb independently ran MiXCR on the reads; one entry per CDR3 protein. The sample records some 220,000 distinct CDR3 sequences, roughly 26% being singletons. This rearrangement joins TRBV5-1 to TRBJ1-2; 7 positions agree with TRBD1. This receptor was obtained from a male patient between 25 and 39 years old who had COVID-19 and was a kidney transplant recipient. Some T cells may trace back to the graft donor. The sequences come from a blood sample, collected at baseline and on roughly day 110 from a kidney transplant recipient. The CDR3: CASSLSTGEKGYGYTF. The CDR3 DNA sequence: TGCGCCAGCAGCTTGAGTACAGGGGAGAAGGGCTATGGCTACACCTTC. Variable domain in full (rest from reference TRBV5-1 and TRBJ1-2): KAGVTQTPRYLIKTRGQQVTLSCSPISGHRSVSWYQQTPGQGLQFLFEYFSETQRNKGNFPGRFSGRQFSNSRSEMNVSTLELGDSALYLCASSLSTGEKGYGYTFGSGTRLTVV.